The rows below give T cell receptor beta chains drawn from one sample of a study of blood T cell repertoires in COVID-19. Sequencing used immunoSEQ multiplex PCR; TCRdb keeps in-frame clones, though not all of them. The sample includes 15,000 or so clones, roughly 88% of them seen just once. Sequencing was performed on peripheral blood. The origin of the receptors is a human donor in a cohort sampled during active COVID-19. Both conserved end residues are part of each CDR3. The D gene is left open where the match is weak. Rows may omit the clone size; those that give it use once, few, many or a size class.

j_call d_call clone_size v_call cdr3_aa cdr3_nt
TRBJ1-4 - - TRBV30 CAWSDYGPNEKLFF TGTGCCTGGAGCGATTATGGGCCTAATGAAAAACTGTTTTTT
TRBJ2-1 TRBD2 - TRBV19 CASSRLGPGGRSYNEQFF TGTGCCAGTAGCCGGCTCGGGCCGGGAGGCCGCTCCTACAATGAGCAGTTCTTC
TRBJ2-1 - - TRBV9 CASSVTGEYYNEQFF TGTGCCAGCAGCGTGACAGGAGAATACTACAATGAGCAGTTCTTC
TRBJ2-6 - - TRBV5-1 CASSLQGTPGANVLTF TGCGCCAGCAGCTTGCAGGGCACCCCCGGGGCCAACGTCCTGACTTTC
TRBJ2-3 - - TRBV7-2 CASSSSNVGTQYF TGTGCCAGCAGCTCGTCCAACGTCGGTACGCAGTATTTT
TRBJ2-7 - - TRBV19 CASSRGYEQYF TGTGCCTCCTCTCGGGGCTACGAGCAGTACTTC
TRBJ1-4 - - TRBV5-1 CASSLRPTDKNEKLFF TGCGCCAGCAGCTTGCGCCCGACAGACAAGAATGAAAAACTGTTTTTT
TRBJ2-2 - - TRBV6-6 CASSSLRENTGELFF TGTGCCAGCAGCTCACTAAGAGAGAACACCGGGGAGCTGTTTTTT
TRBJ2-7 TRBD1 - TRBV5-1 CASSLGGQGYEQYF TGCGCCAGCAGCTTGGGGGGACAGGGCTACGAGCAGTACTTC
TRBJ2-7 TRBD2 - TRBV27 CATQLAGVSSYEQYF TGTGCCACCCAACTAGCGGGAGTCTCTTCCTACGAGCAGTACTTC
TRBJ2-2 TRBD1 - TRBV19 CASTLDRGWSGELFF TGTGCCAGTACTCTCGACAGGGGGTGGTCCGGGGAGCTGTTTTTT
TRBJ2-7 - - TRBV7-2 CASSLRGRTANEQYF TGTGCCAGCAGCTTACGGGGGAGAACAGCGAACGAGCAGTACTTC
TRBJ2-3 TRBD2 - TRBV28 CASSFPGLAGAVVVTDTQYF TGTGCCAGCAGTTTCCCGGGACTAGCGGGAGCAGTGGTTGTAACAGATACGCAGTATTTT
TRBJ1-5 - - TRBV7-9 CASSLAGDQPQHF TGTGCCAGCAGCTTGGCAGGGGATCAGCCCCAGCATTTT
TRBJ2-7 - - TRBV27 CASSPRGAYEQYF TGTGCCAGCAGCCCCCGGGGGGCTTACGAGCAGTACTTC
TRBJ1-3 TRBD1 - TRBV28 CASSFPTGIGNTIYF TGTGCCAGCAGTTTTCCGACAGGGATAGGAAACACCATATATTTT
TRBJ2-5 - - TRBV6-6 CASSYPAKGQETQYF TGTGCCAGCAGTTACCCGGCGAAGGGGCAAGAGACCCAGTACTTC
TRBJ1-3 TRBD1 - TRBV5-4 CASSLTGGDTIYF TGTGCCAGCAGCCTTACAGGGGGGGACACCATATATTTT
TRBJ1-5 - few TRBV2 CASSGGGPQPQHF TGTGCCAGCAGTGGAGGGGGACCGCAGCCCCAGCATTTT
TRBJ2-3 - - TRBV19 CASSGTTGSTDTQYF TGTGCCAGTAGTGGGACAACGGGTAGCACAGATACGCAGTATTTT
TRBJ2-7 TRBD2 few TRBV14 CASSQGSSGRAGEQYF TGTGCCAGCAGCCAGGGGTCTAGCGGGAGGGCCGGGGAGCAGTACTTC
TRBJ1-1 - - TRBV3-1/TRBV3-2 CASSQYSDTRNTEAFF TGTGCCAGCAGCCAGTATTCAGACACCAGGAACACTGAAGCTTTCTTT
TRBJ2-5 TRBD2 - TRBV3-1/TRBV3-2 CASSQDASGRIETQYF TGTGCCAGCAGCCAAGATGCTAGCGGGAGGATAGAGACCCAGTACTTC
TRBJ2-2 - once TRBV29-1 CSGAQGGGARELFF TGCAGCGGAGCGCAGGGCGGAGGGGCCCGGGAGCTGTTTTTT
TRBJ2-5 - - TRBV12-3/TRBV12-4 CASSLGYQETQYF TGTGCCAGCAGCCTCGGGTACCAAGAGACCCAGTACTTC
TRBJ2-4 - - TRBV6-2/TRBV6-3 CASSYGGAGAKNIQYF TGTGCCAGCAGTTATGGAGGGGCGGGAGCCAAAAACATTCAGTACTTC
TRBJ2-5 - - TRBV7-8 CASSRNTGDIETQYF TGTGCCAGCAGCCGAAACACCGGGGATATAGAGACCCAGTACTTC
TRBJ1-1 TRBD1 - TRBV7-9 CASSRTGGGTEAFF TGTGCCAGCAGCCGAACAGGGGGGGGCACTGAAGCTTTCTTT
TRBJ2-3 - - TRBV9 CASSASPSTDTQYF TGTGCCAGCAGCGCCTCTCCTAGCACAGATACGCAGTATTTT
TRBJ2-3 - - TRBV5-6 CASSGGDPSVADTQYF TGTGCCAGCAGCGGGGGTGATCCTAGCGTGGCAGATACGCAGTATTTT
TRBJ1-1 TRBD1 - TRBV6-4 CASRGTGQKAEAFF TGTGCCAGCAGGGGGACAGGCCAGAAGGCTGAAGCTTTCTTT
TRBJ2-3 - - TRBV28 CASRLGTSTDTQYF TGTGCCAGCAGACTGGGGACTAGCACAGATACGCAGTATTTT
TRBJ1-1 - - TRBV6-5 CASIGPLQGETEAFF TGTGCCAGCATAGGTCCCTTACAGGGAGAGACTGAAGCTTTCTTT
TRBJ2-1 TRBD2 once TRBV7-8 CASSFFFVGRGDEQFF TGTGCCAGCAGCTTTTTTTTTGTTGGGAGGGGCGATGAGCAGTTCTTC
TRBJ2-7 - - TRBV5-1 CASSLGPGFYEQYF TGCGCCAGCAGCTTGGGCCCAGGATTTTACGAGCAGTACTTC
TRBJ2-3 - once TRBV2 CASSEAGGGTDTQYF TGTGCCAGCAGTGAAGCAGGGGGGGGCACAGATACGCAGTATTTT
TRBJ1-2 TRBD1 - TRBV2 CASSRTGGEGYTF TGTGCCAGCTCTAGGACAGGGGGAGAGGGCTACACCTTC
TRBJ1-6 - - TRBV10-3 CAISEGGGTPLHF TGTGCCATCAGTGAGGGGGGAGGGACACCCCTCCACTTT
TRBJ1-3 TRBD1 - TRBV18 CASSPQTGQGAKGNTIYF TGTGCCAGCTCACCTCAAACGGGACAGGGGGCGAAAGGAAACACCATATATTTT
TRBJ1-2 - once TRBV7-9 CASSAQGHPTGGYTF TGTGCCAGCAGCGCTCAGGGACATCCGACAGGTGGCTACACCTTC
TRBJ2-1 - once TRBV27 CASSLDGGIYNEQFF TGTGCCAGCAGTTTAGATGGCGGGATCTACAATGAGCAGTTCTTC
TRBJ1-2 TRBD1 once TRBV2 CASSTGGSGYTF TGTGCCAGCAGTACAGGGGGGAGCGGCTACACCTTC
TRBJ2-7 TRBD2 - TRBV6-5 CASSYFGRIYEQYF TGTGCCAGCAGTTACTTCGGGAGGATCTACGAGCAGTACTTC
TRBJ2-5 - - TRBV5-1 CASSLGQTQETQYF TGCGCCAGCAGCTTGGGACAGACCCAAGAGACCCAGTACTTC
TRBJ1-4 TRBD1 - TRBV5-4 CASSLGQGARNEKLFF TGTGCCAGCAGCCTGGGACAGGGGGCGCGGAATGAAAAACTGTTTTTT
TRBJ2-2 TRBD2 - TRBV5-1 CASSLKAGANTGELFF TGCGCCAGCAGCTTAAAAGCGGGAGCGAACACCGGGGAGCTGTTTTTT
TRBJ2-3 TRBD2 - TRBV2 CASRATPSGRDTQYF TGTGCCAGCAGGGCCACTCCTAGCGGGAGAGATACGCAGTATTTT
TRBJ1-5 - once TRBV7-8 CASSLAGGNNQPQHF TGTGCCAGCAGTCTAGCAGGAGGGAACAATCAGCCCCAGCATTTT
TRBJ1-2 - - TRBV28 CASKGTDDYVYGYTF TGTGCCAGCAAAGGAACAGACGACTATGTCTATGGCTACACCTTC
TRBJ2-7 - - TRBV18 CASSPPVYRDEQYF TGTGCCAGCTCACCACCGGTTTACCGGGACGAGCAGTACTTC
TRBJ2-1 - - TRBV5-1 CASSFRDNEQFF TGCGCCAGCAGCTTCCGTGACAATGAGCAGTTCTTC
TRBJ2-7 - - TRBV6-1 CASSESVRQGYYEQYF TGTGCCAGCAGTGAGTCGGTTCGGCAGGGGTATTACGAGCAGTACTTC
TRBJ2-1 TRBD1 - TRBV6-1 CASSELQGGIGEQFF TGTGCCAGCAGTGAATTACAGGGGGGAATTGGTGAGCAGTTCTTC